This TCR beta chain appears in the sequencing data of a study of cytomegalovirus exposure and HLA in healthy donors. Study background: An earlier analysis identified 117 million unique TCR beta sequences in about 190 million T cells. The study's findings and limits: Associated with cytomegalovirus, according to the listing, were around 160 TCR beta chains. In a later analysis, most CMV-associated TCR beta chains appeared HLA-restricted.

This clone is a singleton in its sample. Its antigen is not identified. A multiplex PCR was run with 60 Vbeta primers and 13 Jbeta primers. Original processing notes: Later analysis identified roughly 84 million unique TCR beta chains, 9 million to 12 million shared. TCRdb keeps only in-frame clones here, not all; method: immunoSEQ multiplex PCR. D and trimming come from the DNA, and the V and J calls and clone size come from that table. Among approximately 220,000 clones listed, about 70% were seen once. CDR1 and CDR2 (germline): SNHLY, FYNNEI. The CDR3 extends over 14 amino acids. Sequenced material: PBMCs. The sequence was obtained from a woman aged 25 to 39 in good health and CMV-seronegative. This chain joins TRBV2 and TRBJ2-5; TRBD2 matches at 11 bases. The J call is doubtful: the DNA matches TRBJ2-7 better. The CDR3 DNA sequence: TGTGCCAGCAGTGGGCTAGCGGGGGGCCACGAGCAGTACTTC. This gives the protein CASSGLAGGHEQYF.